The rows below give T cell receptor beta chains drawn from one sample of a study of T cells after yellow fever vaccination. TCRdb re-called the 5' RACE reads with MiXCR, one entry per CDR3 protein. The sample has some 600,000 distinct CDR3 sequences; less than 20% are singletons. The input for sequencing was PBMCs, taken 5 to 6 days after the first yellow fever vaccination. Receptors were obtained from a young man who received the YFV17D yellow fever vaccine. CDR3s include the opening cysteine and the closing phenylalanine or tryptophan.

TRBV9	TRBJ2-2	CASSAFPGPNTGELFF
TRBV5-1	TRBJ1-5	CASSLVFRGSNQPQHF
TRBV3-1	TRBJ2-1	CASSLEYYNEQFF
TRBV7-9	TRBJ1-5	CASSPLTDQPQHF
TRBV7-2	TRBJ2-7	CASSLNAGGYEQYF
TRBV30	TRBJ1-1	CAAYYRGTAEAFF
TRBV6-1	TRBJ2-7	CASVEGSLSYEQYF
TRBV27	TRBJ1-5	CASSPQGGRNQPQHF
TRBV5-1	TRBJ2-3	CASSLASGGATDTQYF
TRBV4-1	TRBJ2-7	CASSTMTGSYEQYF
TRBV7-9	TRBJ1-2	CASSLGQGAFYGYTF
TRBV5-1	TRBJ2-1	CASSLAVGQIFF
TRBV4-1	TRBJ2-3	CASSHPKGLSTDTQYF
TRBV29-1	TRBJ2-1	CSVEDRPEQFF
TRBV12-3/TRBV12-4	TRBJ2-1	CASNRAGYNEQFF
TRBV7-4	TRBJ1-2	CASSLPLDRAYNYGYTF
TRBV7-2	TRBJ2-1	CACDRGTYNEQFF
TRBV7-9	TRBJ2-7	CASSGTQGRASYEQYF
TRBV18	TRBJ1-4	CASCRDINEKLFF
TRBV19	TRBJ1-1	CASSFSPTDTEAFF
TRBV11-2	TRBJ2-3	CASSLVVLDTQYF
TRBV14	TRBJ2-7	CASSQYTTYYEQYF
TRBV7-9	TRBJ2-1	CASSRRDRVNEQFF